The entry that follows covers one T cell receptor beta chain sequence. The data were taken from a study of sequential checkpoint blockade in melanoma. Overall study context: First-line arms were nivolumab then ipilimumab, or the reverse, randomized 1:1. Maintenance nivolumab came after either treatment sequence.

Here immunoSEQ multiplex PCR was the method, and the copy in TCRdb shows in-frame clones only, minus some. The sample lists about 28,000 clones, 83% occurring once. The treatment was: randomized to nivolumab then ipilimumab (arm A) or the reverse (arm B). None of the patients previously received DNA-damaging chemotherapy. Sorted cells were live CD3+CD8+, lacking CD19 and CD56, from PBMCs. Material: CD8+ T cells sorted from blood (inferred from file names), obtained from a patient given nivolumab and ipilimumab in sequence. The source is a human donor with melanoma.

The CDR3 coding sequence is TGTGCCAGCAGCTGGGGGCTCGGGGAGGGCAATGAGCAGTTCTTC. Protein product: CASSWGLGEGNEQFF. The chain couples TRBV7-3 to TRBJ2-1, with D maybe TRBD2 (7 bases). The CDR3 sequence is 15 residues long. The V gene lost 4 bases and the J gene lost 6 bases, with 16 bases spanning the gap. Germline CDR1 and CDR2: SGHTA and FQGTGA.